This TCR beta chain was observed in a study of T cells expressing NK-cell markers. No DNA is given; TCRdb re-called the 5' RACE reads and lists each CDR3 protein once. The sample table includes about 430,000 distinct CDR3 sequences. The CDR3 extends over 14 amino acids. The germline CDR1 and CDR2 sequences are LGHDT and YNNKEL (reference sequence). The chain has TRBV3-1 and TRBJ1-1. Material: blood T cells: a sorted CD56 or NKG2C T cell subset, CD4+ or CD8+ T cells, or bulk PBMC T cells (not recorded which). This TCR derives from a woman in her forties or fifties in good health. CDR3: CASSQKGVLSEAFF.